These 23 T cell receptor beta chains share one sample of origin, sequenced in a study of shared clonotypes between healthy human individuals. TCRdb's copy holds only in-frame clones and misses some; the assay was immunoSEQ multiplex PCR. The sample holds about 2.4 million clones, 85% to 95% seen once. The sequenced material came from naive CD4+ T cells sorted from blood. The subset: CD45RA+ positively selected. All receptors derive from a man aged 18 to 29 in good health.

This clone was recorded once. The chain recombines TRBV10-3 with TRBJ2-5; D unresolved. Germline V gene lookup returns CDR1 ENHRY and CDR2 SYGVKD. V gave up 9 bases and J gave up 2 bases, with 10 bases separating them. The CDR3 loop spans 12 amino acids. This chain's CDR3 is CAIGDGQETQYF. The CDR3 coding sequence is TGTGCCATTGGGGATGGACAAGAGACCCAGTACTTC.

V usage is TRBV27 and J usage is TRBJ2-6, with 10 positions matching TRBD1. The junction had 6 bases not matched to a gene; V was cut back by 5 bases and J by 2 bases. The CDR3 has 17 residues. Germline CDR1 is MNHEY and CDR2 is SMNVEV (reference sequence). Here the CDR3 reads CASSRDRGLAGANVLTF. The CDR3 DNA is TGTGCCAGCAGTAGGGACAGGGGACTTGCTGGGGCCAACGTCCTGACTTTC.

The rearrangement uses TRBV9 and TRBJ2-3, with 11 bases aligning to TRBD2. CDR1 is SGDLS and CDR2 is YYNGEE in the germline V gene. The junction had 5 bases not matched to a gene; V was cut back by 4 bases and J by 1 base. There are 16 residues in the CDR3. CDR3 region: CASSPSGGPGTDTQYF. DNA of the CDR3: TGTGCCAGCAGCCCTAGCGGGGGGCCCGGCACAGATACGCAGTATTTT.

J is TRBJ1-5 and V is TRBV19; D is ambiguous. The germline V gene has CDR1 LNHDA and CDR2 SQIVND (reference sequence). CDR3 length: 16 amino acids. Trimming cost V 3 bases and J 5 bases, with 17 bases left between them. The CDR3 DNA reads as TGTGCCAGTAGTATGGGCCAGGCTGTGGATGATCAGCCCCAGCATTTT. As protein: CASSMGQAVDDQPQHF.

The chain links TRBV6-1 to TRBJ2-3; unclear D gene. Germline CDR1 MNHNS, CDR2 SASEGT. CDR3 length: 16 residues. V was pared by 1 base and J by 0 bases, with 11 bases between. As DNA, the CDR3 is TGTGCCAGCAGTGAAGTAGGAAATCCAAGCACAGATACGCAGTATTTT. Residues: CASSEVGNPSTDTQYF.

The chain employs TRBV10-1 and TRBJ2-5; 8 bases line up with TRBD1. The CDR3 runs to 16 residues. The germline V gene encodes CDR1 WNHNN and CDR2 SYGVQD (reference sequence). The V segment lost 6 bases and the J segment 0 bases; nucleotides outside the gene matches: 9. The CDR3 spells CASSPGQVSDQETQYF. In DNA, the CDR3 is TGCGCCAGCAGCCCGGGACAGGTCAGCGACCAAGAGACCCAGTACTTC.

The chain joins TRBV7-2 to TRBJ2-5; 8 bases line up with TRBD1. The CDR3 totals 14 residues. Germline V gene lookup returns CDR1 SGHTA and CDR2 FQGNSA. The J segment lost 5 bases and the V segment lost 3 bases, leaving 5 bases of the junction unmatched. The CDR3 region is CASSFWTGMETQYF. For the CDR3, the DNA is TGTGCCAGCAGCTTTTGGACAGGGATGGAGACCCAGTACTTC.

The chain uses TRBV5-1 and TRBJ2-3; TRBD2 agrees at 10 bases. Looked up from germline, CDR1 is SGHRS and CDR2 is YFSETQ. The J segment lost 0 bases and the V segment lost 0 bases, leaving 7 bases of the junction unmatched. The CDR3 spans 18 residues. The CDR3 sequence is CASSLVTGTSESTDTQYF. The CDR3 nucleotides are TGCGCCAGCAGCTTGGTAACAGGGACTAGCGAGAGCACAGATACGCAGTATTTT. Full variable domain (outside the CDR3, taken from reference TRBV5-1 and TRBJ2-3): KAGVTQTPRYLIKTRGQQVTLSCSPISGHRSVSWYQQTPGQGLQFLFEYFSETQRNKGNFPGRFSGRQFSNSRSEMNVSTLELGDSALYLCASSLVTGTSESTDTQYFGPGTRLTVL.

The gene calls are TRBV28 and TRBJ2-4; D not resolved. CDR3 length: 15 amino acids. Trimming pared 1 base from V and 0 bases from J, leaving 7 bases between. Per the germline V gene, CDR1 is MDHEN and CDR2 is SYDVKM. The CDR3 sequence is CASSLSTVAKNIQYF. The DNA of the CDR3 is TGTGCCAGCAGTTTATCCACGGTAGCCAAAAACATTCAGTACTTC. Combining the CDR3 with reference TRBV28 and TRBJ2-4 gives the whole variable domain DVKVTQSSRYLVKRTGEKVFLECVQDMDHENMFWYRQDPGLGLRLIYFSYDVKMKEKGDIPEGYSVSREKKERFSLILESASTNQTSMYLCASSLSTVAKNIQYFGAGTRLSVL.

This clone showed up just once. The gene calls are TRBV27 and TRBJ2-1; TRBD2 matches at 11 bases. Per the germline V gene, CDR1 is MNHEY and CDR2 is SMNVEV (reference sequence). Trimming took 0 bases from V and 3 from J; bases not matched to a gene: 4. The CDR3 is 17 amino acids. In DNA form, the CDR3 reads TGTGCCAGCAGTTTATCTAGGACTAGCGGGTACTACAATGAGCAGTTCTTC. It yields the protein CASSLSRTSGYYNEQFF.

The sample holds one count of this clone. This rearrangement joins TRBV5-4 to TRBJ1-2, with D perhaps matching TRBD1 (6 bases). Germline values: CDR1 SGHNT, CDR2 YYREEE (reference sequence). Trimming took off 5 bases at V and 1 base at J, with 12 bases between the two ends. The CDR3 covers 14 residues. The CDR3 is CASSSPQGNYGYTF. CDR3 DNA: TGTGCCAGCAGTAGCCCACAGGGTAACTATGGCTACACCTTC.

This clone has just one count. Other DNA variants within this sample encode the same CDR3. CDR3 protein: CASSLLAGTNTGELFF. The CDR3 DNA follows: TGCGCCAGCAGCTTGCTAGCGGGGACGAACACCGGGGAGCTGTTTTTT. The V call is TRBV5-1, the J call TRBJ2-2, with 9 bases matching TRBD2. Losses at the gene ends were 1 base for V and 0 bases for J; bases not matched to a gene: 1. This CDR3 comprises 16 residues. The V gene's germline CDR1 is SGHRS and CDR2 YFSETQ.

This clone was observed a single time. The rearrangement links TRBV6-1 to TRBJ2-3; D is possibly TRBD2 (5 bases). V lost 2 bases, J lost 1 base, and 13 bases lay in between. Looked up from germline, CDR1 is MNHNS and CDR2 is SASEGT. The CDR3 is made up of 16 amino acids. For the CDR3, the DNA is TGTGCCAGCAGTGAAAGCCCGGGGATCGGCACAGATACGCAGTATTTT. Translating gives CASSESPGIGTDTQYF.

The chain combines TRBV7-8 with TRBJ1-2, with D possibly TRBD1 on 6 matching bases. V lost 5 bases and J 7 bases, leaving 20 bases between the germline ends. The germline gives CDR1 SGHVS, CDR2 FQNEAQ. There are 15 residues in the CDR3. DNA of the CDR3: TGTGCCAGCAGCCGGGGACAAGGACCATCGCTTGGCTACACCTTC. Protein product: CASSRGQGPSLGYTF.

CDR3 sequence reads: CASSQTGSTGELFF. DNA of the CDR3: TGTGCCAGCAGTCAGACAGGGTCCACCGGGGAGCTGTTTTTT. The V call is TRBV2, the J call TRBJ2-2; TRBD1 matches 7 bases. Per the germline V gene, CDR1 is SNHLY and CDR2 is FYNNEI. Germline trimming cut 5 bases from V and 4 bases from J; bases unmatched to any gene: 4. The CDR3 runs to 14 residues.

This clone was counted a single time. The DNA of the CDR3 is TGCGCCAGCAGTCAATCAAAGGTTAGTAGCAATCAGCCCCAGCATTTT. Protein: CASSQSKVSSNQPQHF. V is TRBV23-1 and J is TRBJ1-5; D is unclear. TRBV23-1 is recorded as an ORF, its role being uncertain. This CDR3 comprises 16 residues. Trimming pared 0 bases from V and 0 bases from J, leaving 9 bases between.

J is TRBJ2-2 and V is TRBV6-5; D gene ambiguous. The CDR3 length is 12 residues. In germline, CDR1 is MNHEY, CDR2 SVGAGI. Trimming cost V 6 bases and J 7 bases, with 9 bases left between them. The CDR3 region has the DNA TGTGCCAGCAGCAATGGGGTCGGGGAGCTGTTTTTT. It yields the protein CASSNGVGELFF.

Details on this clone: Other DNA sequences from this sample encode an identical CDR3 as well. The chain links TRBV11-2 to TRBJ2-1; the D gene is possibly TRBD2 (5 bases). V dropped 4 bases and J dropped 7 bases, with 8 bases sitting between them. This CDR3 is built from 12 residues. Germline CDR1 and CDR2: SGHAT and FQNNGV. The CDR3, as DNA: TGTGCCAGCAGCTCCAGCGGTAATGAGCAGTTCTTC. Its translation: CASSSSGNEQFF.

V gene TRBV5-8 combines with J gene TRBJ2-3, with 10 bases that match TRBD2. With 3 bases clipped from V and 3 bases from J, the junction kept 10 bases outside the gene matches. The CDR3 is made up of 17 amino acids. From germline, CDR1 is SGHTS and CDR2 YDEGEE. This CDR3 is CASSSNEREGRTDTQYF. The CDR3 DNA is TGTGCCAGCAGCTCGAATGAGCGGGAGGGCCGTACAGATACGCAGTATTTT.

This chain links TRBV18 with TRBJ2-1; TRBD2 agrees at 10 bases. Germline V gene sequence: CDR1 KGHSH, CDR2 LQKENI. The CDR3 contains 16 residues. With V trimmed by 0 bases and J by 12 bases, 11 bases remained unmatched. The DNA for the CDR3 is TGTGCCAGCTCACCACCGAATCCACTAGCGGGGTCTGTGCAGTTCTTC. Translated, it gives CASSPPNPLAGSVQFF.

This chain links TRBV7-3 with TRBJ1-6; no clear D. The V and J ends lost 4 bases and 7 bases respectively, with 8 bases between them. The CDR3 spans 13 residues. Germline CDR1 and CDR2: SGHTA and FQGTGA. CDR3 residues: CASSSSTNSPLHF. CDR3 sequence (DNA): TGTGCCAGCAGCTCGTCAACCAATTCACCCCTCCACTTT.

The J gene is TRBJ2-5, the V gene TRBV28; a possible D gene is TRBD2 (7 bases). The CDR3 runs to 15 residues. The ends were cut back, 0 bases at V and 3 bases at J, with 11 bases in the middle. The germline V gene has CDR1 MDHEN and CDR2 SYDVKM. The CDR3 region is CASSLWGGGEETQYF. As DNA, the CDR3 is TGTGCCAGCAGTTTATGGGGAGGGGGGGAAGAGACCCAGTACTTC. Supplemented by reference TRBV28 and TRBJ2-5, the full variable domain reads DVKVTQSSRYLVKRTGEKVFLECVQDMDHENMFWYRQDPGLGLRLIYFSYDVKMKEKGDIPEGYSVSREKKERFSLILESASTNQTSMYLCASSLWGGGEETQYFGPGTRLLVL.

The gene calls are TRBV7-2 and TRBJ2-7, with 7 positions matching TRBD2. The CDR3 covers 13 residues. Germline CDR1 and CDR2: SGHTA and FQGNSA. V lost 1 base and J lost 6; bases outside the gene matches: 3. CDR3 protein: CASSLGGRGEQYF. CDR3 DNA: TGTGCCAGCAGCTTAGGCGGGAGAGGCGAGCAGTACTTC.